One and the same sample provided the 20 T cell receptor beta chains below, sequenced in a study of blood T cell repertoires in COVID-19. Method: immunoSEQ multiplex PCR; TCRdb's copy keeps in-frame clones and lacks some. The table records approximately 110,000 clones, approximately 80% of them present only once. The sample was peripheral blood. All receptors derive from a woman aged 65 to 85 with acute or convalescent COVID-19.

The CDR3 here is CASSRQGNTEAFF. In DNA form, the CDR3 reads TGTGCCAGCAGCCGACAGGGGAACACTGAAGCTTTCTTT. The V call is TRBV7-9, the J call TRBJ1-1, with 7 bases aligning to TRBD1. Germline V gene lookup returns CDR1 SEHNR and CDR2 FQNEAQ (reference sequence). The CDR3 totals 13 residues. V was pared by 5 bases and J by 1 base, with 1 base of the junction left unmatched.

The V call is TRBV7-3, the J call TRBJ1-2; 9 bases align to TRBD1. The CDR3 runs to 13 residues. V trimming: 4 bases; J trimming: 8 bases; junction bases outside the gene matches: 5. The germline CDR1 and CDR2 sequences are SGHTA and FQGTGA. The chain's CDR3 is CASSSDRGYGYTF. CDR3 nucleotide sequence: TGTGCCAGCAGCTCCGACAGGGGGTACGGCTACACCTTC. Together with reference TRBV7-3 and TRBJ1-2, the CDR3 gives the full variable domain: GAGVSQTPSNKVTEKGKYVELRCDPISGHTALYWYRQSLGQGPEFLIYFQGTGAADDSGLPNDRFFAVRPEGSVSTLKIQRTERGDSAVYLCASSSDRGYGYTFGSGTRLTVV.

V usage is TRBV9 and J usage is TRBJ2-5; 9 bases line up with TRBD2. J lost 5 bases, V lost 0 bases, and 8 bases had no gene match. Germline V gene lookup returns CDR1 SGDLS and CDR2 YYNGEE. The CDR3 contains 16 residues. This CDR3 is CASSVGPAGGGETQYF. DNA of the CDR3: TGTGCCAGCAGCGTAGGGCCCGCGGGAGGGGGGGAGACCCAGTACTTC.

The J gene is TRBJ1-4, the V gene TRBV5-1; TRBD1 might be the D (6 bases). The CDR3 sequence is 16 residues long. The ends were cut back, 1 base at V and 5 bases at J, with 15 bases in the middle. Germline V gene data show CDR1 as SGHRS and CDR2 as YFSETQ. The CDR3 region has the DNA TGCGCCAGCAGCTTGAGCCCTGGACAGTCAAATGAAAAACTGTTTTTT. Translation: CASSLSPGQSNEKLFF.

In DNA, the CDR3 is TGTGCCAGCAGCACGACAGGGAACAGCAATCAGCCCCAGCATTTT. This encodes CASSTTGNSNQPQHF. V and J are TRBV2 and TRBJ1-5; 7 bases match TRBD1. Trimming cost V 6 bases and J 1 base; bases outside gene matches: 6. This CDR3 is 15 amino acids long. Germline CDR1 reads SNHLY; CDR2 reads FYNNEI.

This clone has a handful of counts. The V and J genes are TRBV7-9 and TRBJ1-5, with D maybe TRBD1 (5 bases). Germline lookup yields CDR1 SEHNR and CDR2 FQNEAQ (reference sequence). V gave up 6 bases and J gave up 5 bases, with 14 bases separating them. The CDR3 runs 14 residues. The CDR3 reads CASRLGGGDQPQHF. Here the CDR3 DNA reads TGTGCCAGCAGGCTGGGCGGAGGGGATCAGCCCCAGCATTTT.

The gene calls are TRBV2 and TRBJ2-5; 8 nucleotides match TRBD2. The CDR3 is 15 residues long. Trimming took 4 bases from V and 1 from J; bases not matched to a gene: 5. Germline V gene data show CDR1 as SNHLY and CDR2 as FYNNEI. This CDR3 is CASSGERGPQETQYF. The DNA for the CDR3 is TGTGCCAGCAGTGGTGAGCGGGGGCCCCAAGAGACCCAGTACTTC.

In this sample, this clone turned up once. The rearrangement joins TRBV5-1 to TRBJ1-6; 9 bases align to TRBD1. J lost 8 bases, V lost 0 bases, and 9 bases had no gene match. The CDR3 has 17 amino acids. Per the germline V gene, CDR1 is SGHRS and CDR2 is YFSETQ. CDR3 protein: CASSLAGQGFVYSPLHF. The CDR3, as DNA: TGCGCCAGCAGCTTGGCCGGACAGGGGTTTGTCTATTCACCCCTCCACTTT.

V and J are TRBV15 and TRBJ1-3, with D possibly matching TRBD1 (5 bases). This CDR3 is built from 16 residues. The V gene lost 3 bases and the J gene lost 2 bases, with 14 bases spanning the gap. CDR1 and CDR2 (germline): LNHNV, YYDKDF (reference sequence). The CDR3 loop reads CATSRGLGGTGNTIYF. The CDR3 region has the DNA TGTGCCACCAGCAGGGGCCTCGGGGGGACTGGAAACACCATATATTTT.

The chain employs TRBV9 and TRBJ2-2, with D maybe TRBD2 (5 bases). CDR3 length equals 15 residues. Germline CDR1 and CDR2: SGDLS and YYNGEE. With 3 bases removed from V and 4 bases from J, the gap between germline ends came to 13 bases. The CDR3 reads CASSETTGSTGELFF. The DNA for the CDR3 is TGTGCCAGCAGCGAAACGACGGGGTCCACCGGGGAGCTGTTTTTT.

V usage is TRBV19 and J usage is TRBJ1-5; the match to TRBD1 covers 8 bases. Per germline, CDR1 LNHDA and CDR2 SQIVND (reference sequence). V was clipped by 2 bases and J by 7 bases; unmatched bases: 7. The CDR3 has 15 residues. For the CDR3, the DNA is TGTGCCAGTAGTATATCAGCGGGACAGGAACAGCCCCAGCATTTT. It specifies CASSISAGQEQPQHF.

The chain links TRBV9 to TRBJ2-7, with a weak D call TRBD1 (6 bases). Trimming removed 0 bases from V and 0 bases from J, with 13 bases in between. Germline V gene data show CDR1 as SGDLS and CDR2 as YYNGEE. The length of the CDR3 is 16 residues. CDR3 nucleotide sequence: TGTGCCAGCAGCGTAGGAACAGGGTTCTCCTCCTACGAGCAGTACTTC. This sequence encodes CASSVGTGFSSYEQYF.

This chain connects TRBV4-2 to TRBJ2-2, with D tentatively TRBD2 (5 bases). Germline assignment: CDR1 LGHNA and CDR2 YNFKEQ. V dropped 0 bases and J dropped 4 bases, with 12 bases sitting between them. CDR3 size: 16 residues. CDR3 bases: TGTGCCAGCAGCCAAGAGGCCAGCGGAACCACCGGGGAGCTGTTTTTT. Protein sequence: CASSQEASGTTGELFF.

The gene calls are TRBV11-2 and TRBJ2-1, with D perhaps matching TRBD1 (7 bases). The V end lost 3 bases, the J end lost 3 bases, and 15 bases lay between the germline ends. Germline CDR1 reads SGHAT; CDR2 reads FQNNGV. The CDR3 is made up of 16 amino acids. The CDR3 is CASSLRGPSDYNEQFF. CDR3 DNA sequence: TGTGCCAGCAGCTTGAGGGGGCCTAGCGACTACAATGAGCAGTTCTTC.

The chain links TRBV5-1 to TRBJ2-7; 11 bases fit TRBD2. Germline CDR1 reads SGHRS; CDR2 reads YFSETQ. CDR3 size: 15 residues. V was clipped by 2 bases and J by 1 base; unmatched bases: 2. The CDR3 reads CASSFGTSGSYEQYF. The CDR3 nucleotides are TGCGCCAGCAGCTTCGGGACTAGCGGATCCTACGAGCAGTACTTC.

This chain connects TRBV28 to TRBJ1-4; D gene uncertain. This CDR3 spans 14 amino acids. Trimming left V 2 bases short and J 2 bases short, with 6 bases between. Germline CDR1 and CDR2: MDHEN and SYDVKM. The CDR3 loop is CASSLTGTNEKLFF. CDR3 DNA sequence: TGTGCCAGCAGTTTAACGGGGACTAATGAAAAACTGTTTTTT.

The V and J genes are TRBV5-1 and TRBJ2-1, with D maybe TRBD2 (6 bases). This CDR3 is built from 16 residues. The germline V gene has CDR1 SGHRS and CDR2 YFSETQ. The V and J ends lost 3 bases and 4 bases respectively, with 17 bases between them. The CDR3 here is CASSSTPDYPYNEQFF. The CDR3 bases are TGCGCCAGCAGCTCAACACCGGACTACCCTTACAATGAGCAGTTCTTC.

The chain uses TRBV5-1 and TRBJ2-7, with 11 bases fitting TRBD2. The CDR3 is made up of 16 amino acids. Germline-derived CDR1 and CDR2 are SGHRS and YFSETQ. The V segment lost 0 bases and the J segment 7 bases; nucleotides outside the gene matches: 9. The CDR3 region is CASSLAVTSGVQEQYF. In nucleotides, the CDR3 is TGCGCCAGCAGCTTGGCCGTGACTAGCGGGGTCCAGGAGCAGTACTTC.

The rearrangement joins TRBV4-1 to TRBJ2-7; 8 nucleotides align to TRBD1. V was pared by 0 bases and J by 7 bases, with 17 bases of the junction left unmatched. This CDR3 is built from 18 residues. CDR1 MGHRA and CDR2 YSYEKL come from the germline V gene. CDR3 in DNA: TGCGCCAGCAGCCAAGAATTATCCGGACAGGGACTCAAGAGGGAGCAGTACTTC. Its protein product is CASSQELSGQGLKREQYF.

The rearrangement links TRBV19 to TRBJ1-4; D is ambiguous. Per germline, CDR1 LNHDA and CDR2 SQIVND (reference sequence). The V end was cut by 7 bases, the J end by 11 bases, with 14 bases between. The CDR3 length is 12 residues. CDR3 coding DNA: TGTGCCAGTACCTCTAGAGAGGTGAAACTGTTTTTT. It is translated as CASTSREVKLFF.